This entry describes one T cell receptor beta chain. These data are taken from a study of T cells in Graves' hyperthyroidism and ophthalmopathy. Looking at the study overall: Peripheral blood collection took place at initial diagnosis, before any treatment.

Those patients with uncontrolled infection, other autoimmune disease, pregnancy or lactation were excluded. It was RNA transcripts that yielded the amplified TCR beta CDR3 regions. Primed by the HTBI set, a first-round RT-PCR was run on the TCR CDR3. Using its own MiXCR run on the multiplex PCR reads, TCRdb lists one record per CDR3 protein. The sample lists more than 350,000 distinct CDR3 sequences; 14% to 15% were seen once. Sequences were obtained from blood. The clonotype originates from a woman aged 30 to 39 with Graves' hyperthyroidism.

CDR3 in DNA: TGCGCCAGCAGAAAGCGGTGGGAAGGTTCCTACAATGAGCAGTTCTTC. Its translation: CASRKRWEGSYNEQFF. The V gene is TRBV5-1, the J gene TRBJ2-1, with a tentative D call TRBD2 (5 bases). The CDR3 consists of 16 residues. Between the trimmed V and J ends, which lost 5 bases and 1 base, there was a span of 16 bases. CDR1 is SGHRS, CDR2 YFSETQ, per germline.